Sequencing of this T cell receptor (beta chain) was carried out in a study of T cells after yellow fever vaccination. Trimming shortened V by 4 bases and J by 0 bases, and 13 bases separated the two germline ends. CDR1 is MNHNS and CDR2 is SASEGT in the germline V gene. This CDR3 comprises 15 residues. Findings and limits, study-wide: The appearance of a small share of clonotypes in both CD4 and CD8 compartments was observed.

TCRdb redid the calling of the 5' RACE reads with MiXCR, one entry per CDR3 protein. Of 140,000 to 150,000 distinct CDR3 sequences listed, 6.6% are singletons. Points on this clonotype: Its antigen is currently unknown.

The sequencing here drew on CD4+ T cells sorted from PBMCs, taken 10 days after the yellow fever booster vaccination. The chain joins TRBV6-1 to TRBJ2-7; the D call may be TRBD1 or TRBD2 (5 bases each). The receptor comes from a young man who received the YFV17D yellow fever vaccine. CDR3 sequence (DNA): TGTGCCAGCAGTGCTGTTGGGGGTAGCTCCTACGAGCAGTACTTC. Amino acids: CASSAVGGSSYEQYF.